One sample yielded the 25 T cell receptor beta chains listed below, sequenced in a study of siplizumab effects on memory and regulatory T cells. Only in-frame clones appear in the TCRdb table, and some are missing; sequencing was by immunoSEQ multiplex PCR. The repertoire holds roughly 120,000 clones, with around 94% as singletons. The sequenced sample consisted of non-Treg CD4+ T cells sorted from blood. The receptors stem from a human donor in good health.

This sequence joins TRBV10-1 and TRBJ2-1; 8 bases fit TRBD1. This CDR3 is 13 amino acids long. J lost 5 bases, V lost 6 bases, and 3 bases had no gene match. Per germline, CDR1 WNHNN and CDR2 SYGVQD (reference sequence). The CDR3 coding sequence is TGCGCCAGCAGGGACAGGGTTAACAATGAGCAGTTCTTC. As protein: CASRDRVNNEQFF.

The chain combines TRBV29-1 with TRBJ2-1, with D maybe TRBD2 (6 bases). The CDR3 has 14 amino acids. Trimming cost V 5 bases and J 4 bases, with 15 bases left between them. Germline CDR1 SQVTM, CDR2 ANQGSEA. In DNA form, the CDR3 reads TGCAGCGTTTCTGACAGACTAGTGTACAATGAGCAGTTCTTC. It specifies CSVSDRLVYNEQFF.

V usage is TRBV19 and J usage is TRBJ1-4; D may be TRBD1 (6 bases). CDR1 and CDR2 from the germline V gene are LNHDA and SQIVND (reference sequence). The CDR3 length is 15 residues. Trimming took off 3 bases at V and 5 bases at J, with 13 bases between the two ends. The CDR3 loop is CASSIGPGANEKLFF. The CDR3 coding sequence is TGTGCCAGTAGTATCGGCCCAGGGGCAAATGAAAAACTGTTTTTT.

V is TRBV18 and J is TRBJ2-7; 7 nucleotides align to TRBD1. V was clipped by 1 base and J by 6 bases; unmatched bases: 0. Germline V gene lookup returns CDR1 KGHSH and CDR2 LQKENI. The CDR3 contains 12 residues. CDR3 DNA sequence: TGTGCCAGCTCACCACAGGGGGCCGAGCAGTACTTC. Its translation is CASSPQGAEQYF.

This chain links TRBV6-5 with TRBJ2-1; 9 nucleotides agree with TRBD2. CDR1 MNHEY and CDR2 SVGAGI come from the germline V gene. This CDR3 spans 16 amino acids. Trimming took 0 bases from V and 10 from J; bases not matched to a gene: 10. In nucleotides, the CDR3 is TGTGCCAGCAGTTACTCGCGGCGGGGGGGCCCTGGGGAGCAGTTCTTC. Its protein is CASSYSRRGGPGEQFF.

The genes are TRBV5-4 and TRBJ1-1; no definite D call. Germline-derived CDR1 and CDR2 are SGHNT and YYREEE (reference sequence). The CDR3 has 15 amino acids. V was trimmed by 1 base and J by 1 base, leaving 11 bases between them. The CDR3 DNA reads as TGTGCCAGCAGCTTGTGGGTCCAGTCGAACACTGAAGCTTTCTTT. This translates into CASSLWVQSNTEAFF. Using reference TRBV5-4 and TRBJ1-1 for the parts outside the CDR3, the full variable domain is ETGVTQSPTHLIKTRGQQVTLRCSSQSGHNTVSWYQQALGQGPQFIFQYYREEENGRGNFPPRFSGLQFPNYSSELNVNALELDDSALYLCASSLWVQSNTEAFFGQGTRLTVV.

This chain joins TRBV5-1 and TRBJ2-5; maybe TRBD2 (5 bases). V was pared by 4 bases and J by 3 bases, with 22 bases between. The CDR3 loop spans 17 amino acids. CDR1 is SGHRS, CDR2 YFSETQ, per germline. In DNA, the CDR3 is TGCGCCAGCAGCCCCGGACTGAACGAGGCCCCTAAAGAGACCCAGTACTTC. Translation gives CASSPGLNEAPKETQYF.

The rearrangement uses TRBV5-4 and TRBJ1-4, with D possibly matching TRBD1 (6 bases). Germline V gives CDR1 SGHNT, CDR2 YYREEE (reference sequence). The CDR3 extends over 14 amino acids. The V and J ends lost 3 bases and 4 bases respectively, with 10 bases between them. The CDR3 DNA sequence: TGTGCCAGCAGCTCTGGACAGAATAATGAAAAACTGTTTTTT. Its translation is CASSSGQNNEKLFF.

This sequence joins TRBV6-5 and TRBJ1-2; D possibly corresponds to TRBD1 (6 bases). Germline V gene sequence: CDR1 MNHEY, CDR2 SVGAGI. The CDR3 covers 15 residues. The V and J ends lost 0 bases and 4 bases respectively, with 12 bases between them. DNA of the CDR3: TGTGCCAGCAGTTACTCGAATACAGGGACCTATGGCTACACCTTC. Protein product: CASSYSNTGTYGYTF.

V gene TRBV5-1 combines with J gene TRBJ2-3; 8 nucleotides line up with TRBD2. The V and J ends lost 1 base and 5 bases, in that order; junction bases with no gene match: 3. This CDR3 is 14 amino acids long. CDR1 and CDR2 from the germline V gene are SGHRS and YFSETQ. The CDR3 spells CASSLNAGGDTQYF. CDR3 sequence (DNA): TGCGCCAGCAGCTTGAATGCGGGAGGAGATACGCAGTATTTT.

V is TRBV5-4 and J is TRBJ1-1; D is uncertain. In germline, CDR1 is SGHNT, CDR2 YYREEE (reference sequence). The V end was cut by 0 bases, the J end by 6 bases, with 12 bases between. The length of the CDR3 is 14 residues. The CDR3 is CASSLGGWKAEAFF. Written as DNA, the CDR3 is TGTGCCAGCAGCTTGGGGGGATGGAAAGCTGAAGCTTTCTTT.

This chain joins TRBV5-6 and TRBJ2-6; D ambiguous. The CDR3 contains 18 residues. The V end lost 2 bases, the J end lost 0 bases, and 15 bases lay between the germline ends. CDR1 is SGHDT, CDR2 YYEEEE, per germline. In DNA form, the CDR3 reads TGTGCCAGCAGCTTCGTGCAGACGACTCTCTCTGGGGCCAACGTCCTGACTTTC. It codes for CASSFVQTTLSGANVLTF.

The chain has TRBV6-5 and TRBJ1-2; tentative D call: TRBD1 (6 bases). This CDR3 is 13 amino acids long. V was pared by 6 bases and J by 4 bases, with 12 bases between. Germline-derived CDR1 and CDR2 are MNHEY and SVGAGI. The CDR3 sequence: CASSPQGLYGYTF. In nucleotides, the CDR3 is TGTGCCAGCAGCCCCCAGGGGCTCTATGGCTACACCTTC.

The genes are TRBV6-6 and TRBJ1-2; 9 bases match TRBD1. CDR3 size: 15 residues. Trimming removed 6 bases from V and 4 bases from J; junction bases left unmatched: 9. Looked up from germline, CDR1 is MNHNY and CDR2 is SVGAGI (reference sequence). DNA of the CDR3: TGTGCCAGCAGCCCCGGGACAGGGATTGGCTATGGCTACACCTTC. This sequence encodes CASSPGTGIGYGYTF.

The chain has TRBV18 and TRBJ1-1, with no clear D. This CDR3 has 14 residues. Per the germline V gene, CDR1 is KGHSH and CDR2 is LQKENI. The ends were cut back, 6 bases at V and 3 bases at J, with 14 bases in the middle. CDR3 loop: CASSRVDQYTEAFF. CDR3 coding DNA: TGTGCCAGCTCTCGGGTAGACCAGTACACTGAAGCTTTCTTT.

The CDR3 DNA sequence: TGTGCCAGCAGCTTGGCGGAGCCGTATGGCTACACCTTC. It specifies CASSLAEPYGYTF. The V gene is TRBV5-6, the J gene TRBJ1-2; D gene uncertain. Germline loops: CDR1 SGHDT, CDR2 YYEEEE. The CDR3 is 13 residues long. The V gene lost 0 bases and the J gene lost 5 bases, with 8 bases spanning the gap.

The rearrangement links TRBV4-2 to TRBJ1-1; 9 nucleotides agree with TRBD1. The CDR3 is 16 amino acids. Per germline, CDR1 LGHNA and CDR2 YNFKEQ. The J segment lost 3 bases and the V segment lost 0 bases, leaving 5 bases of the junction unmatched. The CDR3 DNA reads TGTGCCAGCAGCCAAGATTCTGGGACAGGGTACACTGAAGCTTTCTTT. Translated: CASSQDSGTGYTEAFF.

The V gene is TRBV2, the J gene TRBJ1-4, with D possibly being TRBD1 (6 bases). V dropped 3 bases and J dropped 3 bases, with 17 bases sitting between them. The CDR3 runs to 17 residues. Germline assignment: CDR1 SNHLY and CDR2 FYNNEI. The CDR3 DNA follows: TGTGCCAGCAGTGATTGGCGTGACAGGAGACCTAATGAAAAACTGTTTTTT. This translates into CASSDWRDRRPNEKLFF.

The chain recombines TRBV18 with TRBJ1-1; no clear D gene. The CDR3 is 13 residues long. Trimming took 0 bases from V and 5 from J, leaving 7 bases between them. Germline loops: CDR1 KGHSH, CDR2 LQKENI. This CDR3 reads CASSPPHLTEAFF. The CDR3 DNA reads as TGTGCCAGCTCACCACCGCACTTAACTGAAGCTTTCTTT.

This chain joins TRBV2 and TRBJ1-2; TRBD1 agrees at 8 bases. CDR3 length: 13 residues. From germline, CDR1 is SNHLY and CDR2 FYNNEI. J gave up 3 bases and V 9 bases, and 6 bases lay outside the gene matches. CDR3 in amino acids: CASSEQGDYGYTF. In DNA form, the CDR3 reads TGTGCCAGTTCTGAACAGGGGGACTATGGCTACACCTTC.

This chain joins TRBV28 and TRBJ1-5, with D possibly being TRBD1 (6 bases). Trimming left V 4 bases short and J 7 bases short, with 20 bases between. Germline loops: CDR1 MDHEN, CDR2 SYDVKM. CDR3 size: 16 residues. This chain's CDR3 is CASSYPITGSGQPQHF. In DNA form, the CDR3 reads TGTGCCAGCAGTTACCCCATAACAGGGTCAGGCCAGCCCCAGCATTTT.

This sequence joins TRBV5-1 and TRBJ1-2; TRBD1 might be the D (5 bases). The CDR3 contains 13 residues. V lost 4 bases and J lost 3, with 10 bases in between. Germline CDR1 is SGHRS and CDR2 is YFSETQ. CDR3 residues: CASSGDGYYGYTF. Written as DNA, the CDR3 is TGCGCCAGCAGCGGGGACGGCTACTATGGCTACACCTTC.

The V gene is TRBV19, the J gene TRBJ2-7; TRBD1 agrees at 8 bases. The CDR3 length is 14 residues. After removal of 3 bases from V and 5 bases from J, the junction contained 6 bases not matched to a gene. The germline V gene encodes CDR1 LNHDA and CDR2 SQIVND (reference sequence). Written as DNA, the CDR3 is TGTGCCAGTAGTATCTTGGACAGGGTCCACGAGCAGTACTTC. This encodes CASSILDRVHEQYF.

V gene TRBV5-5 combines with J gene TRBJ1-5, with 7 nucleotides matching TRBD1. The CDR3 has 16 residues. V lost 4 bases to trimming and J lost 3 bases; unmatched junction nucleotides: 10. Germline CDR1 reads SGHKS; CDR2 reads YYEKEE (reference sequence). CDR3 sequence: CASSTYLGQTNQPQHF. Written as DNA, the CDR3 is TGTGCCAGCAGCACGTACTTGGGACAGACCAATCAGCCCCAGCATTTT.

The rearrangement links TRBV6-4 to TRBJ2-3, with 7 positions matching TRBD2. CDR1 and CDR2 from the germline V gene are MRHNA and SNTAGT. The CDR3 has 15 residues. With V trimmed by 5 bases and J by 3 bases, 8 bases remained unmatched. The chain's CDR3 is CASSLSGTTTDTQYF. In nucleotides, the CDR3 is TGTGCCAGCAGTCTGAGCGGGACTACTACAGATACGCAGTATTTT.